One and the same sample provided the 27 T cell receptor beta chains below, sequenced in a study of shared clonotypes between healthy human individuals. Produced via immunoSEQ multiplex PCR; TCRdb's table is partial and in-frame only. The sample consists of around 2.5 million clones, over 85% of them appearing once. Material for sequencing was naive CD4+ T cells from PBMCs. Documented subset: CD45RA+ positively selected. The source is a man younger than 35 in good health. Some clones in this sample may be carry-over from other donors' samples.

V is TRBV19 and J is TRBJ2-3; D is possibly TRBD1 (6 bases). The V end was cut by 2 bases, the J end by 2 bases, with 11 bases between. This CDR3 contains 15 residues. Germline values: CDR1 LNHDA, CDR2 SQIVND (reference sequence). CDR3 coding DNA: TGTGCCAGTAGTATACAGGGGAGCCCCACAGATACGCAGTATTTT. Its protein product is CASSIQGSPTDTQYF.

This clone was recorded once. CDR3: CASRWAPSRGSYNEQFF. The CDR3 DNA sequence: TGTGCCAGCAGGTGGGCCCCATCCAGGGGCTCCTACAATGAGCAGTTCTTC. The V and J genes are TRBV28 and TRBJ2-1, with D possibly matching TRBD1 (6 bases). Germline CDR1 reads MDHEN; CDR2 reads SYDVKM. The V and J ends lost 6 bases and 0 bases respectively, with 18 bases between them. The CDR3 runs to 17 residues.

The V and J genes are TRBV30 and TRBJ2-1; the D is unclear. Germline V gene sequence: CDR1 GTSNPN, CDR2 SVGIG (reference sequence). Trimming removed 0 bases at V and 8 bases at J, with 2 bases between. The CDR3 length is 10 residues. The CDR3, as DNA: TGTGCCTGGAGTGTCGATGAGCAGTTCTTC. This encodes CAWSVDEQFF. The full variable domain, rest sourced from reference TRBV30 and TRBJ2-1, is SQTIHQWPATLVQPVGSPLSLECTVEGTSNPNLYWYRQAAGRGLQLLFYSVGIGQISSEVPQNLSASRPQDRQFILSSKKLLLSDSGFYLCAWSVDEQFFGPGTRLTVL.

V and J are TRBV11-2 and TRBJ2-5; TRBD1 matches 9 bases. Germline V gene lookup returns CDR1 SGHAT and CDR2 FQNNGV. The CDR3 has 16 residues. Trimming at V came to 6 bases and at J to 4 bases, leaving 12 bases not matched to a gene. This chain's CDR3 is CASRSLTGGRGETQYF. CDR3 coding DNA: TGTGCCAGCAGATCACTTACAGGGGGCAGGGGAGAGACCCAGTACTTC.

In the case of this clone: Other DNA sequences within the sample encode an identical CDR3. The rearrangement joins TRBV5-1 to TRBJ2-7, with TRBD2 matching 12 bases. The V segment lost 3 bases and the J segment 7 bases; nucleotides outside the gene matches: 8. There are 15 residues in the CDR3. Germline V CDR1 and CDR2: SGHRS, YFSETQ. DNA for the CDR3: TGCGCCAGCAGCTCTCTAGCGGGAGGGCCGGGGGAGCAGTACTTC. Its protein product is CASSSLAGGPGEQYF.

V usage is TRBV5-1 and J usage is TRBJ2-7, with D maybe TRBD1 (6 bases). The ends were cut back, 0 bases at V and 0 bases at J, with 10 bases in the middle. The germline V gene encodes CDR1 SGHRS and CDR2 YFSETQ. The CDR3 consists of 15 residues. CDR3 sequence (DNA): TGCGCCAGCAGCTTGGGGGGGCCCAGCTCCTACGAGCAGTACTTC. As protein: CASSLGGPSSYEQYF.

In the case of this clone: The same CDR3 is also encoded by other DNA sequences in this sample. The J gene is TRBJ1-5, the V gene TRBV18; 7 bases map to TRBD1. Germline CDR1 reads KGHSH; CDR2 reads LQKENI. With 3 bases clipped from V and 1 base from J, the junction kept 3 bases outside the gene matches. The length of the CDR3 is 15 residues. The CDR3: CASSPLQGSNQPQHF. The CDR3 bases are TGTGCCAGCTCACCTTTACAGGGGAGCAATCAGCCCCAGCATTTT.

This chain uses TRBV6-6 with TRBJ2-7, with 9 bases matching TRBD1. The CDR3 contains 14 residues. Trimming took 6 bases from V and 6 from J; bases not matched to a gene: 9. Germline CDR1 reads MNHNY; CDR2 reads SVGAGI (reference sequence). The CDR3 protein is CASREPGQGPEQYF. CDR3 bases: TGTGCCAGCAGAGAGCCGGGACAGGGTCCCGAGCAGTACTTC.

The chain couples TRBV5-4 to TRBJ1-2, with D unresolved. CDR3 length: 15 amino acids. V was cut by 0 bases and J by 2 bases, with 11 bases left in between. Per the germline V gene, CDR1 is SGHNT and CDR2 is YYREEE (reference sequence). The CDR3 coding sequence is TGTGCCAGCAGCTTGGGAGAAATCTCAAACTATGGCTACACCTTC. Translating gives CASSLGEISNYGYTF.

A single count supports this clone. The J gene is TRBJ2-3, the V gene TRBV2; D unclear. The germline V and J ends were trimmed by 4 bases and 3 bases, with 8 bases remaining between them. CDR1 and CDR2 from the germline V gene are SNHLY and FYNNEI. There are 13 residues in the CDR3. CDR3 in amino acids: CASSVRATDTQYF. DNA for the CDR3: TGTGCCAGCAGTGTAAGGGCTACAGATACGCAGTATTTT.

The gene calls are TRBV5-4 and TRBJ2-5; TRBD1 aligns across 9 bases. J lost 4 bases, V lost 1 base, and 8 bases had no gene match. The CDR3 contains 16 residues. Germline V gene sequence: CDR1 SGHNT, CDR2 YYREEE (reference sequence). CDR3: CASSLSGQGSGETQYF. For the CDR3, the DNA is TGTGCCAGCAGCTTGTCCGGACAGGGGTCGGGAGAGACCCAGTACTTC.

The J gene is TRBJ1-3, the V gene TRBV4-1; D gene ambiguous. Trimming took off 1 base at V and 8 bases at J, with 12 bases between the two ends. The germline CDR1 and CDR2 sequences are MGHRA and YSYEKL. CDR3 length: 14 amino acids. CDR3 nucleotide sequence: TGCGCCAGCAGCCAAGGGGCCGGCGGAGACACCATATATTTT. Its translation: CASSQGAGGDTIYF.

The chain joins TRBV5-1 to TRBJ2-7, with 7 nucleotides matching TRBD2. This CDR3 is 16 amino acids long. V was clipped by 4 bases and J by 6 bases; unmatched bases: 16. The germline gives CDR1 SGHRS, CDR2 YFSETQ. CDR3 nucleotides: TGCGCCAGCAGCGGGCCCTGGGGCGGGAGCGCGGGCGAGCAGTACTTC. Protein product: CASSGPWGGSAGEQYF.

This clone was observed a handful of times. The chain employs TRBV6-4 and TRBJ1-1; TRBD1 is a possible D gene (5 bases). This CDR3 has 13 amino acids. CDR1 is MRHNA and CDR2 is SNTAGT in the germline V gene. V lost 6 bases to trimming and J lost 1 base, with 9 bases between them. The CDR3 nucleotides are TGTGCCAGCAGAGAACAGGAGAACACTGAAGCTTTCTTT. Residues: CASREQENTEAFF.

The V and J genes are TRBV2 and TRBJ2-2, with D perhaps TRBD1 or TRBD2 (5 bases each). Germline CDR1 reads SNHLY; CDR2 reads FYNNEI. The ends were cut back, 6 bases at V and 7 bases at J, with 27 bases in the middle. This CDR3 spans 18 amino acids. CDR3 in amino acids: CASRVPGRPGLGSGELFF. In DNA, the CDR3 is TGTGCCAGCAGAGTACCGGGACGGCCAGGGTTGGGGAGCGGGGAGCTGTTTTTT.

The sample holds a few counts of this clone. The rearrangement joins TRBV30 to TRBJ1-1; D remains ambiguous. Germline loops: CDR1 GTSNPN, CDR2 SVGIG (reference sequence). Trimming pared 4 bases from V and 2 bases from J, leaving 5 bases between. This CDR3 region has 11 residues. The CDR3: CAWIGNTEAFF. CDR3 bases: TGTGCCTGGATCGGTAACACTGAAGCTTTCTTT.

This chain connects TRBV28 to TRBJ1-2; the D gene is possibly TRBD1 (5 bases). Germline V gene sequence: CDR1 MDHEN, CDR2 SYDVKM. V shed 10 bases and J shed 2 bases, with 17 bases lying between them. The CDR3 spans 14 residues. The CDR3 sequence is CAIGVGRQNYGYTF. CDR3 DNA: TGTGCCATCGGGGTGGGTCGACAGAACTATGGCTACACCTTC.

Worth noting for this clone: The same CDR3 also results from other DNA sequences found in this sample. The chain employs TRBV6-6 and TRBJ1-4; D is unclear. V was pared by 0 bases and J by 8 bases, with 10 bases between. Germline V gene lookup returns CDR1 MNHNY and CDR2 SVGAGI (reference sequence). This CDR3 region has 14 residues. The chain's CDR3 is CASSYSGGREKLFF. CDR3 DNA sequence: TGTGCCAGCAGTTACTCGGGAGGCAGAGAAAAACTGTTTTTT.

CDR3 residues: CASSQRTGTGEQYF. The CDR3 DNA sequence: TGCGCCAGCAGCCAAAGGACAGGGACTGGGGAGCAGTACTTC. V and J are TRBV5-1 and TRBJ2-7, with 8 bases that match TRBD1. Germline assignment: CDR1 SGHRS and CDR2 YFSETQ. Unmatched junction bases numbered 10, after V lost 4 bases and J lost 7 bases. This CDR3 spans 14 amino acids.

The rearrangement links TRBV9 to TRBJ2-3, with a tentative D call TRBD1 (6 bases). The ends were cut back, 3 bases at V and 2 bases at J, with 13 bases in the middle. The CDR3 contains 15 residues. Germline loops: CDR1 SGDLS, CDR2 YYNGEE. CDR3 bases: TGTGCCAGCAGCGCGACGGGACAATACACAGATACGCAGTATTTT. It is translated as CASSATGQYTDTQYF. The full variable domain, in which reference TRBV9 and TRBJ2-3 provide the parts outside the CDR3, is DSGVTQTPKHLITATGQRVTLRCSPRSGDLSVYWYQQSLDQGLQFLIQYYNGEERAKGNILERFSAQQFPDLHSELNLSSLELGDSALYFCASSATGQYTDTQYFGPGTRLTVL.

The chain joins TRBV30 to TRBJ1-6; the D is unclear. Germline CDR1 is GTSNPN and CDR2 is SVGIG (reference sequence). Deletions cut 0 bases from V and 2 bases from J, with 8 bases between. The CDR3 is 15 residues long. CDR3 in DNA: TGTGCCTGGAGTGTAAGAGGAGCCTATAATTCACCCCTCCACTTT. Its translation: CAWSVRGAYNSPLHF.

The CDR3 bases are TGTGCCAGCTTTTTTCTTTTCCTCGGAGGTAGCAATCAGCCCCAGCATTTT. Translation gives CASFFLFLGGSNQPQHF. This chain links TRBV5-8 with TRBJ1-5; D remains unclear. Germline lookup yields CDR1 SGHTS and CDR2 YDEGEE. The CDR3 extends over 17 amino acids. Trimming took 7 bases from V and 0 from J, leaving 20 bases between them.

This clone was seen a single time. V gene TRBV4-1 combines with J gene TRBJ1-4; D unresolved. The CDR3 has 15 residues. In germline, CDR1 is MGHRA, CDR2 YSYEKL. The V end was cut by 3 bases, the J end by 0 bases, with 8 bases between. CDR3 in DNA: TGCGCCAGCAGCCATCCCAGCGCAACTAATGAAAAACTGTTTTTT. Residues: CASSHPSATNEKLFF.

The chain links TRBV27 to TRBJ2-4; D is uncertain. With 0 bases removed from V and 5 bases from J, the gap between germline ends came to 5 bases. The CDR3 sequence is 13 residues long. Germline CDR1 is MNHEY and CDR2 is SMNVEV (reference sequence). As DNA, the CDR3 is TGTGCCAGCAGTTTATCGATTGAAAACATTCAGTACTTC. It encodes CASSLSIENIQYF.

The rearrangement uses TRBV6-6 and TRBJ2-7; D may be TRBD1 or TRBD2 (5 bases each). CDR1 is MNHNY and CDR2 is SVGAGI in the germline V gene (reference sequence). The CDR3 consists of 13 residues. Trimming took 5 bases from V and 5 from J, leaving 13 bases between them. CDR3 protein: CASSRQGVHEQYF. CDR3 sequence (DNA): TGTGCCAGCAGTCGTCAGGGAGTCCACGAGCAGTACTTC.

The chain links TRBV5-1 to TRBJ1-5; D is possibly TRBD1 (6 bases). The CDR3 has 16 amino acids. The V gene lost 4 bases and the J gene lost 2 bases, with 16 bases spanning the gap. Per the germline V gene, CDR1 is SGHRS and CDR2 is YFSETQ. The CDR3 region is CASSPGPAGGNQPQHF. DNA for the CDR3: TGCGCCAGCAGCCCGGGTCCCGCAGGGGGCAATCAGCCCCAGCATTTT.

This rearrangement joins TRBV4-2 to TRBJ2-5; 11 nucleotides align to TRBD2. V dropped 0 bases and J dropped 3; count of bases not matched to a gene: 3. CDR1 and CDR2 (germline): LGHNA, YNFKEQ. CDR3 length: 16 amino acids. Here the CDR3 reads CASSQDGSGGEETQYF. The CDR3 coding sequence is TGTGCCAGCAGCCAAGATGGTAGCGGGGGGGAAGAGACCCAGTACTTC.